The 3 T cell receptor beta chains given below trace back to one sample, sequenced in a study of CD8+CD57+ T cells in acquired aplastic anemia. An expansion of CD8+CD57+ cells by flow cytometry had been shown in patients chosen for sequencing. Profiling that covered TCR beta VDJ and CDR3 relied on genomic DNA as its template. TCRdb analysed the reads with MiXCR anew, one entry per CDR3 protein. The table shows roughly 170,000 distinct CDR3 sequences, with 48% occurring only once. The sample comprised sorted CD4+, CD8+, or CD8+CD57+ T cells (not recorded which) from PBMCs. Receptors originate from a human donor with aplastic anemia.

In its sample, this clonotype was seen once. V gene TRBV19 combines with J gene TRBJ2-7; D may be TRBD1 (6 bases). Trimming cost V 5 bases and J 3 bases, with 17 bases left between them. CDR3 length: 15 residues. The germline gives CDR1 LNHDA, CDR2 SQIVND (reference sequence). The CDR3 DNA reads TGTGCCAGTAGTTTCGCCCACACACAGGGCTACGAGCAGTACTTC. Protein: CASSFAHTQGYEQYF.

This clonotype was observed many times. The rearrangement joins TRBV9 to TRBJ1-3; a possible D gene is TRBD1 (6 bases). Germline values: CDR1 SGDLS, CDR2 YYNGEE. V lost 0 bases, J lost 4 bases, and 8 bases lay in between. This CDR3 contains 14 residues. The CDR3 here is CASSVETGGNTIYF. The CDR3 DNA sequence: TGTGCCAGCAGCGTAGAAACAGGGGGAAACACCATATATTTT.

This clonotype was counted ten times or more. The J gene is TRBJ2-1, the V gene TRBV4-1; 8 nucleotides match TRBD1. Germline V CDR1 and CDR2: MGHRA, YSYEKL. This CDR3 has 16 residues. The trim removed 1 base at V and 12 bases at J, leaving 14 bases unmatched. Here the CDR3 DNA reads TGCGCCAGCAGCCAAGGAGGACAGGGAACTCAGTCCCGGCAGTTCTTC. This encodes CASSQGGQGTQSRQFF.